What follows describes a single TCR beta chain. These data belong to a study of technical replicates of blood from several donors. Sequencing was performed with immunoSEQ multiplex PCR; in TCRdb, only in-frame clones are kept and a portion is missing. The sample consists of 100,000 or so clones, approximately 95% of them appearing once. The clonotype was recovered from a human donor in good health. The sample comprised T cells isolated from PBMCs.

In nucleotides, the CDR3 is TGCGCCAGCGCGACAACCCCGGGACAGGGATCTGGCTACACCTTC. This codes for CASATTPGQGSGYTF. The J gene is TRBJ1-2, the V gene TRBV5-1; 9 bases map to TRBD1. Trimming at V came to 7 bases and at J to 7 bases, leaving 14 bases not matched to a gene. This CDR3 is 15 amino acids long. The germline V gene has CDR1 SGHRS and CDR2 YFSETQ.